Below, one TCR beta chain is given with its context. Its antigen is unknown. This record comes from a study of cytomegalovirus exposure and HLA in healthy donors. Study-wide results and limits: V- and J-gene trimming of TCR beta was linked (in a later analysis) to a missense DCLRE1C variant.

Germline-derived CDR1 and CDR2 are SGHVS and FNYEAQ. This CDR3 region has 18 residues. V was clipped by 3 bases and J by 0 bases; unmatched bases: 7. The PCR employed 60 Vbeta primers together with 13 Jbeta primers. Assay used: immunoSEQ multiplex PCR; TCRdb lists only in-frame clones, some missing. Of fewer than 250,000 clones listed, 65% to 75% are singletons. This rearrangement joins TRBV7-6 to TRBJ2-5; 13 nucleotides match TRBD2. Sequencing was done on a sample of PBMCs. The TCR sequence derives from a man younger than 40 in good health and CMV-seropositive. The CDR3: CASSFGLAGDLYQETQYF. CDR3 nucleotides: TGTGCCAGCAGCTTCGGACTAGCGGGGGACCTGTACCAAGAGACCCAGTACTTC.